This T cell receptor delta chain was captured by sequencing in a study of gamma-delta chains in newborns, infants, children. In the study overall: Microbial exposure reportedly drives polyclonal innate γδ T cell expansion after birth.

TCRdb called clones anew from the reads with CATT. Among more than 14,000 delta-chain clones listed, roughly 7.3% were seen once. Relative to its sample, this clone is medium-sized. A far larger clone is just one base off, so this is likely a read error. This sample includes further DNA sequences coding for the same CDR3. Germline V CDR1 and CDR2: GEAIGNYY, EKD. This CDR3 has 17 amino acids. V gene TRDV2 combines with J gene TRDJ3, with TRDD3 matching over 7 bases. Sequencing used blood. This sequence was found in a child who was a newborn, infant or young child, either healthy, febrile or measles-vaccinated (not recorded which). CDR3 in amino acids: CACDTWGSSLDTRQMFF. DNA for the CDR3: TGTGCCTGTGACACCTGGGGGAGCTCCTTGGACACCCGACAGATGTTTTTC.